The present entry profiles one T cell receptor (beta chain) with its context. The antigen it recognizes is unknown. No qualities accompany the bases; no much larger clone lies one base away. For the CD8 naive samples, CD45RO-negative cells were positively selected for CCR7, yielding a CD45RA+CCR7+ population from which TemRA cells were excluded. The donors were healthy, HIV-negative adults who had no recently reported acute infections or vaccinations. Every donor was a Caucasian adult residing in Nashville, Tennessee, USA. After blood collection by leukapheresis, PBMCs were isolated using Ficoll-Histopaque density gradient centrifugation and then cryopreserved in the vapor phase of liquid nitrogen. Analytical flow cytometry was used to check the purity and quantity of each magnetically sorted T cell population. Each sorted fraction had its genomic DNA isolated and then quantified by UV absorbance on a Nanodrop 2000c.

The data derive from a study of shared clonotypes between healthy human individuals (dated by TCRdb to about 2020). As for the study more broadly: A couple of women and a few men aged 18 to 49 years were included in the cohort. Per donor, three plates each were used for CD4 naive and CD4 memory, two for CD8 naive, and one for CD8 memory. Each donor's leukapheresis produced roughly between roughly 0.85 and 10 billion PBMCs. The study deeply sequenced blood TCR repertoires of several healthy adults to estimate repertoire size and the extent of clonotype sharing between individuals. To increase sequencing depth and limit assay-specific biases, TCR repertoire library preparation and sequencing were carried out by different laboratories using diverse techniques. Study-level results and caveats: Because the study included only a small number of donors, the genetic and exposure-history diversity represented was limited. Sharing across several donors was observed for about 5% of naive CD4, under 4% of naive CD8, over 2% of memory CD4, and about 0.38% of memory CD8 clonotypes. Naive subsets generally had larger estimated clonotype richness than memory subsets did. Even with the large sequencing depth, rarefaction of the sorted-subset datasets indicated that sequencing was incomplete. Pairwise subsampling indicated that sequencing depth was expected to affect the degree of clonotype sharing among donors. Sampling was restricted to blood, and TCR repertoires in tissue are likely to differ from TCR repertoires in blood. Clonotypes shared by all four sorted-subset donors showed higher generation probabilities than non-shared clonotypes.

TCR CDR3 regions were amplified from genomic DNA by multiplex PCR using the deep immunoSEQ assay. Extracted genomic DNA from each cell subset was spread evenly across all wells of several immunoSEQ 96-well plates, with each plate serving as a replicate. Each replicate PCR for sorted subsets received 150 to 250 ng genomic DNA, equal to about 30,000 T cell genomes. Purified libraries were quantified with a Qubit 3.0 fluorometer, sized on a Bioanalyzer 2100, and re-quantified with the KAPA Library Quantification kit. Every immunoSEQ 96-well plate was sequenced on a dedicated single-read 150-cycle Illumina NextSeq 550 flow cell. On the authors' methods: Because the immunoSEQ output held only junctional sequences and lacked quality scores, the filtering could not match the filtering applied to full-length reads. To assign V/J genes and CDR3, sequences were annotated against IMGT germline references using PyIR, a Python wrapper for IgBLAST v1.9. Reads were removed for weak V/J assignments (E-value above 1e-6), missing CDR3, stop codons, out-of-frame junctions, or ambiguous translated residues. A V3J clonotype was defined by an identical inferred V gene, J gene, and CDR3 amino acid sequence. The percentage overlap between two repertoires was calculated by dividing the number of shared unique clonotypes by the size of the smaller repertoire. Three approaches were used to assess repertoire richness: RTK rarefaction, the Chao1 estimator, and Recon v2.1 estimates of unobserved clonotypes. OLGA was used to compute generation probabilities for all TCRbeta clonotypes that the gDNA method yielded from a handful of donors. Sourced from immuneACCESS, this table was stored by TCRdb with only in-frame sequences that have V and J called. A share of the clones is absent; for the studies checked, an unresolved V gene accounts for under half, and the remainder has no known explanation. The V and J calls and clone size were taken over from that table, and D and trimming were inferred from the DNA. The sample profile shows roughly 890,000 clones; 90% to 95% of them were found once. Clones ranked in the top ten supply around 24% of the sample.

This clonotype was sampled from a man aged 25 to 40 in good health. The sample comprised naive CD8+ T cells sorted from blood. The sample's cell subset or site label, decoded: CD45RA+CCR7+.

Read as DNA, the sequence is TGTGCCAGCAGGACGGGACAGGGAGGCACCGGGGAGCTGTTTTTT. This yields the protein CASRTGQGGTGELFF. The rearranged segments are TRBV7-6 and TRBJ2-2; a stretch of 9 junction bases matches TRBD1. Its CDR3 holds 15 amino acids, cysteine through phenylalanine. Left in the record is the CDR3 DNA by itself, 45 bases read in frame from the first base. Germline trimming: 6 bases from V, 4 bases from J; junction bases outside gene matches: 6. Per the germline V gene, SGHVS is the CDR1 and FNYEAQ is the CDR2.